These T cell receptor beta chains were read from a single sample in a study of T cells expressing NK-cell markers. Using the 5' RACE reads, TCRdb records one entry per CDR3 protein without DNA. In total, the table holds hundreds of thousands of distinct CDR3 sequences. Sequenced input: blood T cells: a sorted CD56 or NKG2C T cell subset, CD4+ or CD8+ T cells, or bulk PBMC T cells (not recorded which). The source of these receptors is a woman aged 18 to 75 in good health. Both conserved end residues are part of each CDR3. Only some rows state a clone size, as once, few, many or a class for expanded clones.

V gene	J gene	clone size	CDR3 protein
TRBV9	TRBJ2-3	NA	CASSQAPSSTDTQYF
TRBV4-3	TRBJ2-1	NA	CASSQQAGSYNEQFF
TRBV6-1	TRBJ2-7	NA	CASSQRAPRGEQYF
TRBV20-1	TRBJ2-5	NA	CSASPAGTGTQYF
TRBV5-1	TRBJ2-2	NA	CASSFRSNEGGELFF
TRBV30	TRBJ2-1	NA	CAWSRGGAGQFF
TRBV20-1	TRBJ1-5	NA	CSAWGQINQPQHF
TRBV2	TRBJ2-7	NA	CASRPATGFNEQYF
TRBV20-1	TRBJ2-7	NA	CSARVAPGLRSSYEQYF
TRBV7-8	TRBJ2-3	NA	CASSLGYSTDTQYF
TRBV12-3/TRBV12-4	TRBJ2-1	medium-sized	CASNEPTGSVVGEQFF
TRBV12-3/TRBV12-4	TRBJ2-2	NA	CASSFRGTNTGELFF
TRBV20-1	TRBJ1-2	NA	CSATSTSNYGYTF
TRBV5-1	TRBJ2-7	NA	CASSPYTHSYEQYF
TRBV6-2/TRBV6-3	TRBJ2-2	NA	CASSYSLHRGGTGELFF
TRBV28	TRBJ2-5	NA	CASSLHIQETQYF
TRBV3-1	TRBJ1-1	NA	CASSQGRTEAFF
TRBV12-3/TRBV12-4	TRBJ2-2	NA	CASSFTGELFF
TRBV4-2	TRBJ2-7	NA	CASSQEFSGPSYEQYF
TRBV3-1	TRBJ2-2	NA	CASSVLQGAGELFF
TRBV14	TRBJ2-1	NA	CASSQEFPTSGRPYNEQFF
TRBV7-9	TRBJ2-7	NA	CASSRGDASSYEQYF
TRBV9	TRBJ2-1	NA	CASSVLAATYNEQFF
TRBV7-9	TRBJ2-1	NA	CASSPQDREQFF
TRBV12-3/TRBV12-4	TRBJ2-1	NA	CASRGQRLSYNEQFF
TRBV19	TRBJ1-2	NA	CASSLTGVDGYTF
TRBV4-1	TRBJ2-5	NA	CASSQGAMARERETQYF
TRBV20-1	TRBJ1-5	NA	CSASTQVNSNQPQHF
TRBV7-2	TRBJ2-5	NA	CASRKGTVQETQYF
TRBV7-2	TRBJ2-5	NA	CASSLAQGLLQETQYF
TRBV7-2	TRBJ1-2	NA	CASSWGRGQGYTF
TRBV6-1	TRBJ2-7	NA	CASSPTSGGYEQYF
TRBV7-9	TRBJ2-4	NA	CASSWGQIQGIQYF
TRBV28	TRBJ2-3	NA	CASSPSTSGSGGDTQYF
TRBV5-1	TRBJ2-3	NA	CASSSAGERADTQYF
TRBV10-3	TRBJ1-4	NA	CAISGDEGEKLFF
TRBV9	TRBJ1-1	NA	CASSRGETEAFF
TRBV30	TRBJ1-6	NA	CAWSGHGGADSPLHF
TRBV11-2	TRBJ1-1	NA	CASSKGRVSTEAFF
TRBV27	TRBJ1-3	NA	CASRLTQNEGTIYF
TRBV12-5	TRBJ2-2	NA	CASGREAGELFF
TRBV4-1	TRBJ2-3	NA	CASSQVTVTDTQYF
TRBV7-9	TRBJ2-3	NA	CASSLSRPVRGPDTQYF
TRBV19	TRBJ1-1	NA	CASSMKGGAGTEAFF
TRBV6-1	TRBJ2-1	NA	CASSSPWSSYNEQFF
TRBV18	TRBJ1-5	NA	CASSQGPAGQPQHF
TRBV19	TRBJ2-1	NA	CASSIGPTGSGGANEQFF
TRBV4-1	TRBJ1-5	NA	CASSQDFLGTAGAQPQHF
TRBV5-6	TRBJ2-7	NA	CASSPQGTYEQYF
TRBV15	TRBJ2-2	NA	CATSRVTSGTGELFF
TRBV7-2	TRBJ2-3	NA	CASSPPGLHHTQYF
TRBV7-2	TRBJ2-3	NA	CASSPSSGRPQDTQYF
TRBV28	TRBJ2-7	NA	CASSSGTSSSYEQYF
TRBV28	TRBJ2-7	NA	CASSSPDRVGSYEQYF
TRBV20-1	TRBJ2-7	NA	CSASLGSPYEQYF
TRBV6-2/TRBV6-3	TRBJ2-1	NA	CASSTPGLAGAAGSYNEQFF
TRBV28	TRBJ2-1	NA	CASRETAKGEQFF
TRBV9	TRBJ2-7	NA	CASSVDLGAYEQYF